This T cell receptor (beta chain) stems from a study of beta chain features in type 1 diabetes. This clone has more than one count but fewer than ten. The antigen is undetermined. As every portion of the isolated RNA was reverse transcribed, the sequencing read expressed TCRB transcripts. There were about 3.5 million reads on average in the naive, central memory and regulatory T cell samples. Only in-frame clones appear in the TCRdb table, and some are missing; sequencing was by immunoSEQ multiplex PCR. The profile covers about 400,000 clones, with roughly 12% appearing a single time and approximately 0.015% taken by the ten largest. General study points: Patients with type 1 diabetes showed fewer VDJ junction insertions and more deletions. All four CD4+ subsets from Type 1 diabetes patients carried moderately but significantly shorter TCRB CDR3s.

The sequenced sample was naive CD4+ T cells from blood. This sequence was found in a man aged 18 to 30 in good health.

CDR3 sequence reads: CASSSASAYEQYF. The CDR3 coding sequence is TGTGCCAGCAGTTCCGCTTCGGCCTACGAGCAGTACTTC. V and J are TRBV4-2 and TRBJ2-7; no reliable D call. The V gene's germline CDR1 is LGHNA and CDR2 YNFKEQ. The CDR3 loop spans 13 amino acids. Trimming cost V 6 bases and J 2 bases, with 11 bases left between them.